Listed below are T cell receptor beta chains from one sample, sequenced in a study of shared clonotypes between healthy human individuals. Profiling relied on immunoSEQ multiplex PCR, and the TCRdb table lists in-frame clones only, not all of them. The sample has around 2.3 million clones; roughly 95% are singletons. The sample consisted of naive CD4+ T cells sorted from blood. The receptors come from a man younger than 35 in good health. Each CDR3 is given with its conserved first and last residue. The D gene is left open where the match is weak. The size entry is marked missing in some rows and otherwise reads once, few, many or a size class.

v_gene	j_gene	d_gene	abundance	CDR3nt	CDR3aa
TRBV5-1	TRBJ2-2	.	.	TGCGCCAGCAGCTTGTGGGGGGGCGCGAACACCGGGGAGCTGTTTTTT	CASSLWGGANTGELFF
TRBV11-3	TRBJ2-7	.	.	TGTGCCAGCAGCTTGGGGGAGTCCTACGAGCAGTACTTC	CASSLGESYEQYF
TRBV4-2	TRBJ2-1	TRBD2	once	TGTGCCAGCAGCCTCACTAGCGGGGGGTCAGATGAGCAGTTCTTC	CASSLTSGGSDEQFF
TRBV5-1	TRBJ1-1	.	.	TGCGCCAGCAGCTTTGACTACTTAAAGAACACTGAAGCTTTCTTT	CASSFDYLKNTEAFF
TRBV27	TRBJ1-3	.	once	TGTGCCAGCAGAGGGCATACACCCCCGGGATTTGGAAACACCATATATTTT	CASRGHTPPGFGNTIYF
TRBV7-2	TRBJ1-6	.	.	TGTGCCAGCAGCTTATCAGGTGGCTCACCCCTCCACTTT	CASSLSGGSPLHF
TRBV7-2	TRBJ2-1	.	.	TGTGCCAGCAGCTTAGGACAGGTGAATGAGCAGTTCTTC	CASSLGQVNEQFF
TRBV18	TRBJ1-4	.	.	TGTGCCAGCTCACCACCAGGGAATGAAAAACTGTTTTTT	CASSPPGNEKLFF
TRBV6-5	TRBJ1-1	.	.	TGTGCCAGCATGCGGGACTCCCTGAACACTGAAGCTTTCTTT	CASMRDSLNTEAFF
TRBV7-3	TRBJ2-7	.	.	TGTGCCAGCAGCGAAGGCCCAGGCCCCTACGAGCAGTACTTC	CASSEGPGPYEQYF
TRBV2	TRBJ1-4	TRBD1	.	TGTGCCAGCAGTGGGGACAGGGGGAATGAAAAACTGTTTTTT	CASSGDRGNEKLFF
TRBV30	TRBJ2-7	TRBD1	once	TGTGCCTGGAGGGGGGCCGGGACAGGAACCTACGAGCAGTACTTC	CAWRGAGTGTYEQYF
TRBV7-9	TRBJ1-1	.	once	TGTGCCAGCAGCTTAGGAGGGGGGACTGAAGCTTTCTTT	CASSLGGGTEAFF
TRBV6-6	TRBJ2-3	.	once	TGTGCCAGCAATGGTGAGGGCACAGATACGCAGTATTTT	CASNGEGTDTQYF
TRBV29-1	TRBJ1-1	TRBD1	.	TGCAGCGTTGACGACCTCACCGGACAGGGTTTGGGCACTGAAGCTTTCTTT	CSVDDLTGQGLGTEAFF
TRBV10-3	TRBJ1-1	TRBD1	.	TGTGCCATCAGCCGGGGATTCCAGGGGGCGCGCACTGAAGCTTTCTTT	CAISRGFQGARTEAFF
TRBV30	TRBJ2-7	.	.	TGTGCCTGGACCAGGGGACCCTACGAGCAGTACTTC	CAWTRGPYEQYF
TRBV21-1	TRBJ2-6	.	once	TGTGCCAAGGCAACCTCTGGGGCCAACGTCCTGACTTTC	CAKATSGANVLTF
TRBV7-9	TRBJ2-3	.	once	TGTGCCAGCAGCTTAGACAAGAGCACAGATACGCAGTATTTT	CASSLDKSTDTQYF
TRBV7-9	TRBJ2-7	TRBD2	.	TGTGCCAGCAGCTTACCCTTCCTAGCGGGAAGAAACGAGCAGTACTTC	CASSLPFLAGRNEQYF
TRBV7-9	TRBJ2-3	.	.	TGTGCCAGCAGCTTAGCACAGACTACTAGCACAGATACGCAGTATTTT	CASSLAQTTSTDTQYF
TRBV2	TRBJ1-2	.	.	TGTGCCAGCAGGCCGCAGGGTTACGGTGGCTACACCTTC	CASRPQGYGGYTF
TRBV28	TRBJ1-5	.	.	TGTGCCAGCAGTCCCTCGTGGATGTGGCGGAGCAATCAGCCCCAGCATTTT	CASSPSWMWRSNQPQHF
TRBV21-1	TRBJ1-5	.	.	TGTGCCAGGACCGGGACAGGGGGACAGCCCCAGCATTTT	CARTGTGGQPQHF
TRBV5-4	TRBJ1-2	TRBD1	once	TGTGCCAGCAGCTCCCGGACAGGGGGGAGTTATGGCTACACCTTC	CASSSRTGGSYGYTF
TRBV7-8	TRBJ2-7	.	.	TGTGCCAGCAGCTTAAGCTACGAGCAGTACTTC	CASSLSYEQYF
TRBV6-1	TRBJ2-2	.	few	TGTGCCAGCAGTGAACGGGGAAAACAAGGGGAGCTGTTTTTT	CASSERGKQGELFF
TRBV7-8	TRBJ1-4	.	.	TGTGCCAGCACCGGGGGGCTACAGGGTGAAAAACTGTTTTTT	CASTGGLQGEKLFF
TRBV28	TRBJ2-1	TRBD2	.	TGTGCCAGCAGTTTAGAAGGACTAGCGGGGGGGCTCCACAATGAGCAGTTCTTC	CASSLEGLAGGLHNEQFF
TRBV19	TRBJ1-4	TRBD1	.	TGTGCCAGTAGTCCCCACAGGGGGCTTTATGAAAAACTGTTTTTT	CASSPHRGLYEKLFF
TRBV7-8	TRBJ2-5	.	.	TGTGCCAGCAGCCCCGACTATGGTAGAGAGACCCAGTACTTC	CASSPDYGRETQYF
TRBV5-6	TRBJ1-2	.	.	TGTGCCAGCAGCTTTCGTTCGGCCAAGGACTATGGCTACACCTTC	CASSFRSAKDYGYTF
TRBV4-3	TRBJ1-5	.	.	TGCGCCAGCAGCCAAGATATTGGGGGGAATCAGCCCCAGCATTTT	CASSQDIGGNQPQHF
TRBV2	TRBJ1-1	.	.	TGTGCCAGCAAAGGGGGTTCGGGGACTGAAGCTTTCTTT	CASKGGSGTEAFF
TRBV7-9	TRBJ1-1	.	once	TGTGCCAGCAGCCCCTGGACAGAAAACACTGAAGCTTTCTTT	CASSPWTENTEAFF
TRBV25-1	TRBJ2-7	TRBD1	.	TGTGCCAGCAGCACGACAGGGGGATACAGCGAGCAGTACTTC	CASSTTGGYSEQYF
TRBV7-2	TRBJ2-1	.	.	TGTGCCAGCAGCTTCGCCGGGTATGAGCAGTTCTTC	CASSFAGYEQFF
TRBV4-1	TRBJ1-5	TRBD1	.	TGCGCCAGCAGCCGCGGACAGGGGGATCTAGGCAATCAGCCCCAGCATTTT	CASSRGQGDLGNQPQHF
TRBV6-5	TRBJ2-2	.	.	TGTGCCAGCACAGACGGGGCACCCCCCCGAGAGGAGCTGTTTTTT	CASTDGAPPREELFF
TRBV9	TRBJ2-2	TRBD1	.	TGTGCCAGCAGCGTAGGTGTGACAGGGGATATCGGCGAGCTGTTTTTT	CASSVGVTGDIGELFF
TRBV9	TRBJ2-7	TRBD1	.	TGTGCCAGCAGCGCCGGGACAGGGGGCTCCGAGCAGTACTTC	CASSAGTGGSEQYF
TRBV10-1	TRBJ2-3	TRBD2	.	TGCGCCAGCAGTGAGTCAGGAGCGGGGGGAAGGGGTACGCAGTATTTT	CASSESGAGGRGTQYF
TRBV19	TRBJ1-2	.	.	TGTGCCAGTAGTAGAGGCTATGGCTACACCTTC	CASSRGYGYTF
TRBV7-2	TRBJ2-2	TRBD2	.	TGTGCCAGCAGCTTTAAGCGGGACTACACCGGGGAGCTGTTTTTT	CASSFKRDYTGELFF
TRBV19	TRBJ2-1	TRBD2	.	TGTGCCAGTAATGACCTAGCGGGAGTAGCCAATGAGCAGTTCTTC	CASNDLAGVANEQFF
TRBV28	TRBJ1-4	.	.	TGTGCCAGCAGTGCGCTACTGAACCGGGAGAATGAAAAACTGTTTTTT	CASSALLNRENEKLFF
TRBV5-1	TRBJ1-1	TRBD1	once	TGCGCCAGCAGCGTGGACAGGGGGCCGGGGAGGACTGAAGCTTTCTTT	CASSVDRGPGRTEAFF
TRBV14	TRBJ2-7	.	.	TGTGCCAGCAGCCACAACTGGGACGAGCAGTACTTC	CASSHNWDEQYF
TRBV5-1	TRBJ2-1	.	.	TGCGCCAGCAGCTTGCCTGGCAATGAGCAGTTCTTC	CASSLPGNEQFF
TRBV21-1	TRBJ2-7	.	.	TGTGCCAGCAGCCGGCAGGACGGAGGTAACACCTACGAGCAGTACTTC	CASSRQDGGNTYEQYF
TRBV5-4	TRBJ2-7	.	.	TGTGCCAGCAGCTTGGCCGGACTCCAGCAGTACTTC	CASSLAGLQQYF
TRBV6-6	TRBJ2-2	.	.	TGTGCCAGCAGTTACTCCGGTGGGTCCGGGGAGCTGTTTTTT	CASSYSGGSGELFF
TRBV11-2	TRBJ1-4	.	.	TGTGCCAGCAGCCCGCTCCGGGGCCCCTCCCCACATGAAAAACTGTTTTTT	CASSPLRGPSPHEKLFF
TRBV4-3	TRBJ2-1	.	.	TGCGCCAGCAGCCAAGCCCTGATGGATGAGCAGTTCTTC	CASSQALMDEQFF
TRBV23-1	TRBJ1-2	.	.	TGCGCCAGCAGTCAACCCCGGGGGCTTGGCTACACCTTC	CASSQPRGLGYTF
TRBV2	TRBJ1-1	TRBD1	.	TGTGCCAGCAGTGACGATCCGACAGGGTGGGCTTTCTTT	CASSDDPTGWAFF
TRBV28	TRBJ1-3	.	.	TGTGCCAGCAGTCCCCCGGGAGCTGGAAACACCATATATTTT	CASSPPGAGNTIYF